This entry concerns a single T cell receptor beta chain. This entry belongs to a study of blood T cell repertoires in COVID-19. Study information: T cells, B-cell-depleted T cells, or PBMCs supplied cDNA or gDNA.

The age range of participants was about 18 to 100 years, with residence in around 22 US areas. Participants' reported clinical history set cohort assignment. Germline V gives CDR1 LNHDA, CDR2 SQIVND (reference sequence). V shed 1 base and J shed 0 bases, with 4 bases lying between them. There are 15 residues in the CDR3. In the study's own analysis: Amplified reference gene primers provided the basis for estimating nucleated cell counts. Clones were sequenced by immunoSEQ multiplex PCR, and TCRdb holds only the in-frame ones, with some missing. The V and J calls and clone size are taken from that table; D and trimming were inferred from the DNA. The sample gives about 200,000 clones, about 82% of which show up once; around 6% is in the top ten.

Sample: PBMCs or T cells enriched from blood (not recorded which). The chain couples TRBV19 to TRBJ2-6; D gene ambiguous. The receptor comes from a man aged 35 to 55 with acute COVID-19. CDR3 loop: CASSIAVSGANVLTF. CDR3 in DNA: TGTGCCAGTAGTATAGCTGTCTCTGGGGCCAACGTCCTGACTTTC. Complete variable domain (other parts from reference TRBV19 and TRBJ2-6): DGGITQSPKYLFRKEGQNVTLSCEQNLNHDAMYWYRQDPGQGLRLIYYSQIVNDFQKGDIAEGYSVSREKKESFPLTVTSAQKNPTAFYLCASSIAVSGANVLTFGAGSRLTVL.